This TCR beta chain was identified in a study of shared clonotypes between healthy human individuals (dated by TCRdb to the early 2020s). Describing the broader study: The cohort included a few men and a couple of women between 18 and 49 years of age. Leukapheresis yielded between about 0.94 and 9 billion PBMCs per donor. To estimate repertoire size and how much clonotypes are shared between individuals, the study performed deep sequencing of blood TCR repertoires from a handful of healthy adults. Different laboratories and diverse techniques were used to prepare libraries and sequence TCR repertoires, to increase sequencing depth and limit assay-specific biases. For each donor, CD4 naive and CD4 memory were each given three plates, CD8 naive was given two plates, and CD8 memory was given one plate. Results and caveats for the whole study, not just this receptor: Higher generation probabilities were observed for clonotypes shared by all four sorted-subset donors than for non-shared clonotypes. Rarefaction of sorted-subset datasets indicated incomplete sequencing despite the large sequencing depth. Estimated clonotype richness was generally larger for naive than for memory subsets. Sampling was restricted to blood, and TCR repertoires in tissues likely differ from the TCR repertoires found in blood. Based on pairwise subsampling, the degree of clonotype sharing among donors was expected to be affected by sequencing depth. The small number of donors limited the genetic and exposure-history diversity represented. When a few donors were compared, the shared fraction of clonotypes was 5% to 6.5% for naive CD4, around 3.6% for naive CD8, 2% to 2.5% for memory CD4, and 0.4% for memory CD8.

CD8 naive samples were CD45RO-negative cells positively selected for CCR7, giving a CD45RA+CCR7+ population that excluded TemRA cells. The donors were healthy, HIV-negative adults who had no recently reported acute infections or vaccinations. All donors were Caucasian adults living in Nashville, Tennessee, USA. Blood was collected by leukapheresis, and PBMCs were isolated by Ficoll-Histopaque density gradient centrifugation and then cryopreserved in liquid nitrogen vapor phase. Analytical flow cytometry was used to check the purity and quantity of every magnetically sorted T cell population. Genomic DNA was isolated from every sorted fraction and measured by UV absorbance on a Nanodrop 2000c. In its sample, this clone was seen once. Its antigen remains unidentified. No much larger clonotype is one base removed from it; base qualities were not supplied. The CDR3 holds 16 amino acids from the cysteine to the phenylalanine. Kept here is only the CDR3 DNA, which spans 48 bases and is read in frame from base 1. At the junction V is shortened by 3 bases and J by 5 bases, with 17 bases in between. From a lookup of the germline V gene (reference sequence), CDR1 and CDR2 are LNHNV and YYDKDF.

Using the deep immunoSEQ assay, TCR CDR3 regions were amplified from genomic DNA by multiplex PCR. Extracted genomic DNA from each cell subset was spread evenly across all wells of several immunoSEQ 96-well plates, with each plate serving as a replicate. For sorted subsets, approximately 210 ng of genomic DNA, equivalent to around 29,000 T cell genomes, went into each replicate PCR. Purified libraries were measured with a Qubit 3.0 fluorometer, size-checked on a Bioanalyzer 2100, and measured again with the KAPA Library Quantification kit. Every immunoSEQ 96-well plate was sequenced on a separate single-read 150-cycle Illumina NextSeq 550 flow cell. The study's own analysis went as follows. Because the immunoSEQ output included only junctional sequences and no quality scores, the filtering could not be the same as the filtering used for full-length reads. Sequences were annotated with PyIR, a Python wrapper for IgBLAST v1.9, using IMGT germline references to assign V/J genes and CDR3. Any read was removed if the V/J assignment was weak (E-value above 1e-6), the CDR3 was missing, or the read contained stop codons, out-of-frame junctions, or ambiguous translated residues. V3J clonotypes were defined as sequences sharing an identical inferred V gene, J gene, and CDR3 amino acid sequence. Percentage overlap between repertoires was calculated by dividing the number of shared unique clonotypes by the size of the smaller repertoire. Repertoire richness was assessed with RTK rarefaction, the Chao1 estimator, and Recon v2.1 estimates of unobserved clonotypes. For all TCRbeta clonotypes obtained by the gDNA method from a handful of donors, generation probabilities were computed with OLGA. In its TCRdb copy, this immuneACCESS table keeps in-frame sequences only and misses some clones. Where compared with another copy, unresolved V genes explain less than half of these, and the others have no known cause. The DNA gave D and trimming, while V, J and clone size come from that table. In this sample the table shows about 2.1 million clones, 93% of which occur a single time. The ten largest clones add up to about 1.7% of the sample.

The material sequenced was naive CD8+ T cells from PBMCs. Interpreted using the paper, the cell subset or site label stands for: CD45RA+CCR7+. The rearranged chain carries TRBV15 and TRBJ1-5; TRBD1 is a weak D gene call, 5 bases matching. The clonotype comes from a man between 18 and 29 years old in good health. Some clones in this sample may be carry-over from other donors' samples. The CDR3 loop reads CATSRIAARGDQPQHF. The DNA sequence is as follows: TGTGCCACCAGCAGGATAGCTGCGCGGGGGGATCAGCCCCAGCATTTT.